This T cell receptor (beta chain) was retrieved from a study of cytomegalovirus exposure and HLA in healthy donors. Overall study results and limits: Later on, a genetic analysis was performed. It linked a missense variant in DCLRE1C with V- and J-gene trimming of TCR beta.

13 Jbeta primers and 60 Vbeta primers were used for the PCR. Assay: immunoSEQ multiplex PCR; the TCRdb copy retains only in-frame clones and omits some. The repertoire holds 150,000 to 180,000 clones, with roughly 77% as singletons. Looked up from germline, CDR1 is MNHEY and CDR2 is SMNVEV (reference sequence). With V trimmed by 3 bases and J by 6 bases, 10 bases remained unmatched. This CDR3 is 16 amino acids long. Comment on this clone: No antigen is known for it.

The source of this sequence is a man aged 30 to 39 in good health and CMV-seropositive. The chain joins TRBV27 to TRBJ2-7; TRBD2 matches 11 bases. Specimen: PBMCs. The CDR3 coding sequence is TGTGCCAGCAGTTTTTTGGCTAGCGGGAGGAATGGCGAGCAGTACTTC. It is translated as CASSFLASGRNGEQYF.